This TCR beta chain was recorded in a study of T cell repertoires in ileal Crohn's disease. Overall study: At surgery, 30% to 40% of patients smoked, with median disease duration about 7.9 years.

Adults with ileal or ileocolonic Crohn's disease and an indication for resection were eligible. Measured with immunoSEQ multiplex PCR; TCRdb has only the in-frame clones, and not every one. The table includes approximately 8,200 clones, around 74% detected once. Comment on this clone: Its specificity is unknown.

Germline V gene data show CDR1 as LGHNA and CDR2 as YNFKEQ. V was clipped by 5 bases and J by 6 bases, with 18 bases between them. The CDR3 consists of 15 residues. The study, taken as a whole, reports: Clonality above 26.8% at surgery always came with endoscopic recurrence.

The rearrangement uses TRBV4-2 and TRBJ2-3; the D gene is possibly TRBD2 (7 bases). Sequencing was carried out using ileal tissue. This TCR derives from an adult with Crohn's disease. The CDR3 region has the DNA TGTGCCAGCAGCGAAACTAGCCGGGGGGCCGATACGCAGTATTTT. It specifies CASSETSRGADTQYF.